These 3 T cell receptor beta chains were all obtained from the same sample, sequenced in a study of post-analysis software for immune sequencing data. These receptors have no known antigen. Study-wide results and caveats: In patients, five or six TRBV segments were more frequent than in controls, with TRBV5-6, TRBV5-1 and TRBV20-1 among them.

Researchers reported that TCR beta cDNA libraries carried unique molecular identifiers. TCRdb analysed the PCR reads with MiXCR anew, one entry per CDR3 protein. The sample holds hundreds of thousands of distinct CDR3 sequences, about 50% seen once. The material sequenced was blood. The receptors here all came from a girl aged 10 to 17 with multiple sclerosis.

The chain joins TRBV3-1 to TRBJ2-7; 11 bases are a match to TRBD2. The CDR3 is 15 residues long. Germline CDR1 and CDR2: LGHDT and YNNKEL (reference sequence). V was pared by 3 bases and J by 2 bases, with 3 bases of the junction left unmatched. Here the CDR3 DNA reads TGTGCCAGCAGCCATCGACTAGCGGGGCCCTACGAGCAGTACTTC. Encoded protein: CASSHRLAGPYEQYF.

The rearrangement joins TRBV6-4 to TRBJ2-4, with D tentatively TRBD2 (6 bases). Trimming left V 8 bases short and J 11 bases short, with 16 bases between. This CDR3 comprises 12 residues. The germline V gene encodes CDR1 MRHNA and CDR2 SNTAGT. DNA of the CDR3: TGTGCCAGCCCTCCTGAGAGGGAGGTTCAGTACTTC. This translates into CASPPEREVQYF.

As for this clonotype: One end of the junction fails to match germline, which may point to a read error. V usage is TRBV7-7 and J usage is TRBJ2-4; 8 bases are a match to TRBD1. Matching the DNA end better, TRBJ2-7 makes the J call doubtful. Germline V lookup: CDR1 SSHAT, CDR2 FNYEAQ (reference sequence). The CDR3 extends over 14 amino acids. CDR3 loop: CASSSLQGAGEQYF. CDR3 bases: TGTGCTAGCAGCTCACTCCAGGGGGCTGGCGAGCAGTACTTC.